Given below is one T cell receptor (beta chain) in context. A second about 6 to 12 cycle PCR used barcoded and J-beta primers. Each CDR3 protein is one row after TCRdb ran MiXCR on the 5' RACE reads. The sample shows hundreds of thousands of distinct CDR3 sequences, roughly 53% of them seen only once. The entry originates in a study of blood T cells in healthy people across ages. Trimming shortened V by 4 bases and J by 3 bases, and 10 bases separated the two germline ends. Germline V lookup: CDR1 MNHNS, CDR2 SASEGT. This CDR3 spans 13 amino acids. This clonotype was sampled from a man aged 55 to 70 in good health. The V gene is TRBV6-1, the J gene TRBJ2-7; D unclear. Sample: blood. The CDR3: CASSARPLYEQYF. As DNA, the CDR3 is TGTGCCAGCAGTGCGCGGCCTCTCTACGAGCAGTACTTC.